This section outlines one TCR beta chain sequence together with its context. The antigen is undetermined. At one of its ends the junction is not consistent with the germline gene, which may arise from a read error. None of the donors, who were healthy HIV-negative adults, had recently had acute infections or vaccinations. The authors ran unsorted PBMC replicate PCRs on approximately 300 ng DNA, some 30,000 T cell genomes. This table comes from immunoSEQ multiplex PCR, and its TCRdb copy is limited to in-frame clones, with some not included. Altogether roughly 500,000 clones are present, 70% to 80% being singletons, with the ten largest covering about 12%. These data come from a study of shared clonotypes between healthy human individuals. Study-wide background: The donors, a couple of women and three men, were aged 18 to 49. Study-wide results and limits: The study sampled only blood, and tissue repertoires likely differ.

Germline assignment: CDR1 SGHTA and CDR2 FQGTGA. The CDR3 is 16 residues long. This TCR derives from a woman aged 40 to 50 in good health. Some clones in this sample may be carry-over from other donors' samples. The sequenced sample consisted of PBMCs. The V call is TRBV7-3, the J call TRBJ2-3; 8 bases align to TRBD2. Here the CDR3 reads CASSLSQREGRNTRYF. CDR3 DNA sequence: TGTGCCAGCAGCTTATCTCAACGGGAGGGCCGAAATACGCGGTATTTT.